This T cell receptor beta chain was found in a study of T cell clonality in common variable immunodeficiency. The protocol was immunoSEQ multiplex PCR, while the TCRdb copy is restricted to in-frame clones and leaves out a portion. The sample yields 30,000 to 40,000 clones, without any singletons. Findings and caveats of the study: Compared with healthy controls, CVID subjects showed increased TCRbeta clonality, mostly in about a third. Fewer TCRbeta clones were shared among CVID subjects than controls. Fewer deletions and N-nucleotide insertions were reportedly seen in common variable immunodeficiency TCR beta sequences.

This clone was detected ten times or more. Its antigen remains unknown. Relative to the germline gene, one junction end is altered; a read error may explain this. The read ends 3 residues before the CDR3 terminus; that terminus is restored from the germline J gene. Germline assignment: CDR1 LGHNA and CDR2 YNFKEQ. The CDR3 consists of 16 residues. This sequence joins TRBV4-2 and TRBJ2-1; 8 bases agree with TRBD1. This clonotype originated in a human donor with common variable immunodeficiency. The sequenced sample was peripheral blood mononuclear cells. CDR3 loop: CASSQDEGTGGNEQFF. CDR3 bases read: TGCGCCAGCAGCCAAGATGAGGGGACAGGTGGCAATGAG.